What follows are 12 T cell receptor beta chains derived from one specimen sequenced in a study of graft-versus-host responses after intestinal transplantation. These receptors have no known antigen. Repertoires were generated with immunoSEQ multiplex PCR, while TCRdb's copy carries only in-frame clones and drops some. The sample has around 100,000 clones, more than 90% seen once; the top ten hold 0.2% to 0.25%. The sample here was unstimulated CD4+ T cells sorted from spleen or lymph node cells, taken before transplant. These receptors were obtained from a human donor who was the organ donor for an intestinal transplant.

The V gene is TRBV6-5, the J gene TRBJ1-2; 7 bases are a match to TRBD1. CDR1 is MNHEY, CDR2 SVGAGI, per germline. J was trimmed by 4 bases and V by 8 bases; bases with no gene match: 4. The CDR3 covers 12 residues. CDR3 nucleotides: TGTGCCAGCCGTAGACAGGGCTATGGCTACACCTTC. Amino acids: CASRRQGYGYTF.

CDR3 bases: TGTGCCAGCAGCGATGACCTTGCCTACGAGCAGTACTTC. This gives the protein CASSDDLAYEQYF. This chain joins TRBV7-9 and TRBJ2-7; D not resolved. The CDR3 sequence is 13 residues long. Deletions cut 5 bases from V and 2 bases from J, with 10 bases between. Germline V CDR1 and CDR2: SEHNR, FQNEAQ (reference sequence).

The gene calls are TRBV6-1 and TRBJ2-1; D unresolved. This CDR3 spans 13 amino acids. Looked up from germline, CDR1 is MNHNS and CDR2 is SASEGT. V dropped 6 bases and J dropped 2 bases, with 8 bases sitting between them. CDR3 amino acids: CASSGSTYNEQFF. CDR3 coding DNA: TGTGCCAGCAGCGGGTCCACCTACAATGAGCAGTTCTTC.

The J gene is TRBJ2-7, the V gene TRBV4-2, with 8 bases lining up with TRBD2. Trimming at V came to 0 bases and at J to 2 bases, leaving 6 bases not matched to a gene. The CDR3 length is 16 residues. Looked up from germline, CDR1 is LGHNA and CDR2 is YNFKEQ. The CDR3 spells CASSQDNLGLAYEQYF. CDR3 in DNA: TGTGCCAGCAGCCAAGATAATCTGGGACTAGCCTACGAGCAGTACTTC.

This clone occurred once. Here the CDR3 reads CSVVDRRLNTEAFF. CDR3 bases: TGCAGCGTTGTCGACCGACGGTTGAACACTGAAGCTTTCTTT. This chain joins TRBV29-1 and TRBJ1-1; D remains ambiguous. This CDR3 comprises 14 residues. In germline, CDR1 is SQVTM, CDR2 ANQGSEA. V dropped 4 bases and J dropped 0 bases, with 12 bases sitting between them.

The genes are TRBV4-1 and TRBJ2-6; D could derive from TRBD1 or TRBD2 (5 bases each). This CDR3 contains 15 residues. V was trimmed by 3 bases and J by 12 bases, leaving 18 bases between them. Germline V CDR1 and CDR2: MGHRA, YSYEKL. CDR3: CASSHAGTADFVLTF. The CDR3 DNA is TGCGCCAGCAGCCATGCTGGGACCGCCGATTTCGTCCTGACTTTC.

The chain links TRBV11-2 to TRBJ2-7; D unclear. The CDR3 runs 17 residues. Germline loops: CDR1 SGHAT, CDR2 FQNNGV. The ends were cut back, 0 bases at V and 3 bases at J, with 18 bases in the middle. In nucleotides, the CDR3 is TGTGCCAGCAGCTTAGACCGACGCTTTAACCCCTACTACGAGCAGTACTTC. This sequence encodes CASSLDRRFNPYYEQYF.

The chain recombines TRBV7-8 with TRBJ1-2; D unclear. Germline V gives CDR1 SGHVS, CDR2 FQNEAQ. The CDR3 has 13 amino acids. V was pared by 5 bases and J by 8 bases, with 15 bases between. The CDR3 bases are TGTGCCAGCAGCCCCAGATTAGCGGGGGGCTACACCTTC. The encoded protein is CASSPRLAGGYTF.

This clone turned up a few times. CDR3 region: CASSLSGTRYNEQFF. The CDR3 nucleotides read TGTGCCAGCAGCTTGTCCGGGACTCGATACAATGAGCAGTTCTTC. This rearrangement joins TRBV5-5 to TRBJ2-1; D is perhaps TRBD2 (6 bases). Trimming took 1 base from V and 4 from J, leaving 12 bases between them. CDR3 length equals 15 residues. Germline CDR1 reads SGHKS; CDR2 reads YYEKEE (reference sequence).

The chain uses TRBV7-6 and TRBJ2-5; weak D call: TRBD2 (5 bases). The CDR3 has 15 amino acids. The V gene's germline CDR1 is SGHVS and CDR2 FNYEAQ. V lost 4 bases and J lost 5, with 17 bases in between. DNA of the CDR3: TGTGCCAGCAGCTCGGCCGGGATCGGGCGGGAGACCCAGTACTTC. It codes for CASSSAGIGRETQYF.

In this sample, this clone turned up a few times. The chain carries TRBV11-3 and TRBJ2-3; TRBD2 matches 7 bases. CDR3 length: 16 residues. V was pared by 0 bases and J by 0 bases, with 3 bases of the junction left unmatched. The germline V gene encodes CDR1 SGHNT and CDR2 YENEEA. In DNA form, the CDR3 reads TGTGCCAGCAGCTTAGACCTAGCGGTTAGCACAGATACGCAGTATTTT. Translation gives CASSLDLAVSTDTQYF.

V and J are TRBV7-9 and TRBJ2-5; tentative D call: TRBD1 (6 bases). V was trimmed by 1 base and J by 5 bases, leaving 14 bases between them. Per germline, CDR1 SEHNR and CDR2 FQNEAQ (reference sequence). The CDR3 loop spans 15 amino acids. CDR3 region: CASSLGGAGAETQYF. The CDR3 DNA reads TGTGCCAGCAGCTTAGGGGGCGCAGGGGCCGAGACCCAGTACTTC.